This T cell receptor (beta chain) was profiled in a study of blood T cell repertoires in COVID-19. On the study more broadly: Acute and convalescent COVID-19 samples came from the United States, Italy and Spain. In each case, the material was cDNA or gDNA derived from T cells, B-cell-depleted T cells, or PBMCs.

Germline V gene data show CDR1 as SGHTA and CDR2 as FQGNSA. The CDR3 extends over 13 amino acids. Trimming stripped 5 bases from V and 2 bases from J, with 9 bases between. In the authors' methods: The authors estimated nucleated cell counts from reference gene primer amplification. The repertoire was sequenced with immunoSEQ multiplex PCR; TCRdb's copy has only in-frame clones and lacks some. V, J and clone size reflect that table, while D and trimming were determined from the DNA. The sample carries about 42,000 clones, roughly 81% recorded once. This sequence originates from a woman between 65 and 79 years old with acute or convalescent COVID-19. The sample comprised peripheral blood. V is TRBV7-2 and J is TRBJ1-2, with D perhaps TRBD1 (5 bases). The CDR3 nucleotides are TGTGCCAGCAGCCCCAGGGAAAACTATGGCTACACCTTC. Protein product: CASSPRENYGYTF.